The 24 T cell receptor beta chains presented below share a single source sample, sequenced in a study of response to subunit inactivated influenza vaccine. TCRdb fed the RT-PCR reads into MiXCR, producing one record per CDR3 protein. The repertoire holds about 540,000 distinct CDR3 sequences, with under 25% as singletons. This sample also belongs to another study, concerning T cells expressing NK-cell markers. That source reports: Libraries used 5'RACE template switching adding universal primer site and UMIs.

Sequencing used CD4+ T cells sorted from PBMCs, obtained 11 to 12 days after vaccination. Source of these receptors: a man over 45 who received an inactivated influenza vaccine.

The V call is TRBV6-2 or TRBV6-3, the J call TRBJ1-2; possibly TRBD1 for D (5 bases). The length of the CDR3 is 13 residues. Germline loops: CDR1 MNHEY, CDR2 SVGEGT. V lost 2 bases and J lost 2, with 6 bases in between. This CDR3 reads CASSYDRNYGYTF. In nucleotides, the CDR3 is TGTGCCAGCAGTTACGACAGAAACTATGGCTACACCTTC.

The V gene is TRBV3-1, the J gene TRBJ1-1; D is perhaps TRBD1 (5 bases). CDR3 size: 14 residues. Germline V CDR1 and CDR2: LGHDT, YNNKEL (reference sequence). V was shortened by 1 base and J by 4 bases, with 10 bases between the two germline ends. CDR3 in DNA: TGTGCCAGCAGCCAAGGAGGAGGGGTCACTGAAGCTTTCTTT. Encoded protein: CASSQGGGVTEAFF.

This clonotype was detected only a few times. Written as DNA, the CDR3 is TGTGCCAGCAGTTCAGATTATAATTCACCCCTCCACTTT. As protein: CASSSDYNSPLHF. The chain combines TRBV28 with TRBJ1-6, with D unclear. V lost 4 bases and J 4 bases, leaving 5 bases between the germline ends. Germline V gene data show CDR1 as MDHEN and CDR2 as SYDVKM. The CDR3 loop spans 13 amino acids.

The CDR3 DNA is TGTGCCAGCAGCCCAGAGACAGGGGGCACAGATACGCAGTATTTT. This codes for CASSPETGGTDTQYF. The chain combines TRBV7-9 with TRBJ2-3; TRBD1 aligns across 8 bases. The CDR3 sequence is 15 residues long. V gave up 5 bases and J gave up 1 base; unmatched junction bases: 5. CDR1 is SEHNR and CDR2 is FQNEAQ in the germline V gene (reference sequence).

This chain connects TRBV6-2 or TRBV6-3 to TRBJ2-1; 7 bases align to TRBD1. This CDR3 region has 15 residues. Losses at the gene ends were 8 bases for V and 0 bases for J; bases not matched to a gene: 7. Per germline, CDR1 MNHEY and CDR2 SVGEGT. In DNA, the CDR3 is TGTGCCAGCGACCCCAGGGGGATCTCCTACAATGAGCAGTTCTTC. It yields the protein CASDPRGISYNEQFF.

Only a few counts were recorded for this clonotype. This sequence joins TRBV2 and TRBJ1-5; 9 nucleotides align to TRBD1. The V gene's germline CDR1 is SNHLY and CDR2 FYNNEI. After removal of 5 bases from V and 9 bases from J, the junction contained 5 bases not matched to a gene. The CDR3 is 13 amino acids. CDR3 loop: CASSTGGAWPQHF. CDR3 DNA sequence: TGTGCCAGCAGTACAGGGGGCGCTTGGCCCCAGCATTTT.

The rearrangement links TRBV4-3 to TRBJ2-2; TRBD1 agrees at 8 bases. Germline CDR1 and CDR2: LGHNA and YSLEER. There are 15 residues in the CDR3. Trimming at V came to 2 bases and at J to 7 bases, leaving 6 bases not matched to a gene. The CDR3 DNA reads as TGCGCCAGCAGCCAACGTGGACAGGGAGGCGGGGAGCTGTTTTTT. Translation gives CASSQRGQGGGELFF.

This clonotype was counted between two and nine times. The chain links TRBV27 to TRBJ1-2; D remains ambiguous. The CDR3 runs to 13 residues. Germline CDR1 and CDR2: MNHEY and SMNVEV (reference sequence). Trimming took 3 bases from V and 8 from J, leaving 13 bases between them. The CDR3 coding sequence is TGTGCCAGCAGTTTGTTTGGCCTTACGGGCTACACCTTC. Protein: CASSLFGLTGYTF.

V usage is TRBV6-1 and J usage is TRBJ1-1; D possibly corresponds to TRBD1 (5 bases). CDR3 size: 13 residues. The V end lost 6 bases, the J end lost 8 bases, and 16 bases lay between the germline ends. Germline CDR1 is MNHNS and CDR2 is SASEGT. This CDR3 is CASRERGWDEAFF. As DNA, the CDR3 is TGTGCCAGCAGGGAACGGGGATGGGACGAAGCTTTCTTT.

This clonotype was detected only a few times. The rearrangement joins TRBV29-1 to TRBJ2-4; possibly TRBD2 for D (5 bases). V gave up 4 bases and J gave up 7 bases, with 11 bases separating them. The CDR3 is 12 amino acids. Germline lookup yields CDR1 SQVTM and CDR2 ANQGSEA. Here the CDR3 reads CSVAEGGNIQYF. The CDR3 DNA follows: TGCAGCGTTGCTGAGGGTGGGAACATTCAGTACTTC.

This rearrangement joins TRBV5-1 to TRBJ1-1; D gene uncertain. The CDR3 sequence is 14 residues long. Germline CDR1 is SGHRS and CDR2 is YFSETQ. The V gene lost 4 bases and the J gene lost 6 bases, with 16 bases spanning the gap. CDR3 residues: CASSPVSGFPEAFF. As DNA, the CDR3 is TGCGCCAGCAGCCCCGTGTCGGGGTTCCCTGAAGCTTTCTTT.

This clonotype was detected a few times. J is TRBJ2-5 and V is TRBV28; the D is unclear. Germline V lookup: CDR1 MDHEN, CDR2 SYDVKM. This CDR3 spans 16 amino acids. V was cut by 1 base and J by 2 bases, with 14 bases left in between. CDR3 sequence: CASSLLSVTEQETQYF. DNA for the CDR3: TGTGCCAGCAGTTTATTGTCCGTGACGGAACAAGAGACCCAGTACTTC. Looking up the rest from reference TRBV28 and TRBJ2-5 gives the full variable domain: DVKVTQSSRYLVKRTGEKVFLECVQDMDHENMFWYRQDPGLGLRLIYFSYDVKMKEKGDIPEGYSVSREKKERFSLILESASTNQTSMYLCASSLLSVTEQETQYFGPGTRLLVL.

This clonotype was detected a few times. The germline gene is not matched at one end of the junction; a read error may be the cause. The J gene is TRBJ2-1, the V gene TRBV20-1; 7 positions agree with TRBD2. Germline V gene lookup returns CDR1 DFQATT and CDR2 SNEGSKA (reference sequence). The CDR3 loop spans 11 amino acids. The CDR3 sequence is CSPTSGVRFRF. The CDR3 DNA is TGCAGTCCCACAAGCGGGGTGCGGTTTCGGTTC.

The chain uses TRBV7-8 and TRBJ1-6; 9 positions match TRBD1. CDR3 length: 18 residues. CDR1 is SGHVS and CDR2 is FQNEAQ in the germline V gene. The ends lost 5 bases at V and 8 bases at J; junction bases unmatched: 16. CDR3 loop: CASSLRDRALAQDSPLHF. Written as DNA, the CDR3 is TGTGCCAGCAGCCTCCGGGACAGGGCCCTCGCCCAGGATTCACCCCTCCACTTT.

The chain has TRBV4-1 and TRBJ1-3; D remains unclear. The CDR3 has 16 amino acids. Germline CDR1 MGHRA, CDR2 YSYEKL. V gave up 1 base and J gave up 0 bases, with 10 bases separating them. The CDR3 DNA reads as TGCGCCAGCAGCCAAGTGGGCAGAACCTCTGGAAACACCATATATTTT. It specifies CASSQVGRTSGNTIYF.

The CDR3 DNA reads as TGTGCCACCAGCTATGGGCCCGCCCAGTTGGCTTTCTTT. Translating it yields CATSYGPAQLAFF. The J gene is TRBJ1-1, the V gene TRBV15; D gene ambiguous. Trimming left V 5 bases short and J 11 bases short, with 18 bases between. This CDR3 has 13 amino acids. CDR1 is LNHNV, CDR2 YYDKDF, per germline (reference sequence).

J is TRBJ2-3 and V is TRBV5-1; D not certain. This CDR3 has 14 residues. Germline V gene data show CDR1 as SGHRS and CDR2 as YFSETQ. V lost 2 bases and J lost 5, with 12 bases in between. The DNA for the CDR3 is TGCGCCAGCAGCTTAAACTATTTCGTAGATACGCAGTATTTT. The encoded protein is CASSLNYFVDTQYF. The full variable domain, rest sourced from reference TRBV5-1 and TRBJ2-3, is KAGVTQTPRYLIKTRGQQVTLSCSPISGHRSVSWYQQTPGQGLQFLFEYFSETQRNKGNFPGRFSGRQFSNSRSEMNVSTLELGDSALYLCASSLNYFVDTQYFGPGTRLTVL.

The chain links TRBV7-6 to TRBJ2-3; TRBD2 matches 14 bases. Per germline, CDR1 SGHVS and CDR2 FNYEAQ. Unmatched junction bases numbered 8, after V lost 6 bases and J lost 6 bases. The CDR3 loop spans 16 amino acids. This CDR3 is CASSRLAGGKGDTQYF. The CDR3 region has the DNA TGTGCCAGCAGTAGACTAGCGGGAGGGAAGGGCGATACGCAGTATTTT.

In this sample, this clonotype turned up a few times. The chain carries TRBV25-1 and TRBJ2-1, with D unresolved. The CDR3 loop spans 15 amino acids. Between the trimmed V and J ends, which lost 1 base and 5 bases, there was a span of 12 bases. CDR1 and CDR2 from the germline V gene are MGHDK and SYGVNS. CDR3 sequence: CASSESLITNNEQFF. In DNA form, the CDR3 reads TGTGCCAGCAGTGAATCATTGATCACCAACAATGAGCAGTTCTTC.

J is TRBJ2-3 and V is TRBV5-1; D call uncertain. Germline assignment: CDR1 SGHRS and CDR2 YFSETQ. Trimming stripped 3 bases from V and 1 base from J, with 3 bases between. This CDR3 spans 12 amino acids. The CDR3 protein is CASSYRTDTQYF. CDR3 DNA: TGCGCCAGCAGCTATCGCACAGATACGCAGTATTTT.

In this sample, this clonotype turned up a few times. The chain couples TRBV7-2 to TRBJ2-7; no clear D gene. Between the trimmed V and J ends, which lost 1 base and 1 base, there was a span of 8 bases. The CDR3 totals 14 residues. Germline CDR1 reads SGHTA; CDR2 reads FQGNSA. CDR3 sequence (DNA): TGTGCCAGCAGCTTAGGTTGGGAATCCTACGAGCAGTACTTC. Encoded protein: CASSLGWESYEQYF.

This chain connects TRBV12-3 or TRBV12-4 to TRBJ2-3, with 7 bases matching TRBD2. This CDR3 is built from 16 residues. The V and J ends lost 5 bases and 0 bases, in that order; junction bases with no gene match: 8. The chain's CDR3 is CASSRDRLASTDTQYF. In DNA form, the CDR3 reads TGTGCCAGCAGTCGGGACCGACTAGCCAGCACAGATACGCAGTATTTT.

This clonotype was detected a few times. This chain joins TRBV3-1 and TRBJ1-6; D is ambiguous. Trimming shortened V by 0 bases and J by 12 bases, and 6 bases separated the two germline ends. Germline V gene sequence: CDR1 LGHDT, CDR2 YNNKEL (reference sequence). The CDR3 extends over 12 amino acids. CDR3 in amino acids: CASSQERRPLHF. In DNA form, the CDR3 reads TGTGCCAGCAGCCAAGAACGGAGACCCCTCCACTTT.

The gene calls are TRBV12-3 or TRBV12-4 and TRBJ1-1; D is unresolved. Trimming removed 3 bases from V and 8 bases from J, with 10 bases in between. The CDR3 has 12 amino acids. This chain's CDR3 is CASSFPLGEAFF. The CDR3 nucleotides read TGTGCCAGCAGTTTTCCCCTGGGAGAAGCTTTCTTT.